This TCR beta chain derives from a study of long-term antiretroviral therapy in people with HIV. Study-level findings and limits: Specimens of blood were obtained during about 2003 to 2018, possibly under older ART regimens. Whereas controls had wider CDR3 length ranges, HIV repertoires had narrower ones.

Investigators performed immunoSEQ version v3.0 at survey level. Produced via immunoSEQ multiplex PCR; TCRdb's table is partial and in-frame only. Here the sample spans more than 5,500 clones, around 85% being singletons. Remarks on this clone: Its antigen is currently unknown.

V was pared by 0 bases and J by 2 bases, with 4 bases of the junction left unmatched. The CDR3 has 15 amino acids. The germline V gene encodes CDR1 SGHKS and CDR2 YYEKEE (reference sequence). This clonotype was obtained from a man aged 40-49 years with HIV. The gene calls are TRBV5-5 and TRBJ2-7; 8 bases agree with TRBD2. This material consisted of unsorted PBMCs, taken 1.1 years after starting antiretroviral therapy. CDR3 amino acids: CASSLGIAGTYEQYF. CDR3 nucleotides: TGTGCCAGCAGCTTGGGGATAGCGGGGACCTACGAGCAGTACTTC.